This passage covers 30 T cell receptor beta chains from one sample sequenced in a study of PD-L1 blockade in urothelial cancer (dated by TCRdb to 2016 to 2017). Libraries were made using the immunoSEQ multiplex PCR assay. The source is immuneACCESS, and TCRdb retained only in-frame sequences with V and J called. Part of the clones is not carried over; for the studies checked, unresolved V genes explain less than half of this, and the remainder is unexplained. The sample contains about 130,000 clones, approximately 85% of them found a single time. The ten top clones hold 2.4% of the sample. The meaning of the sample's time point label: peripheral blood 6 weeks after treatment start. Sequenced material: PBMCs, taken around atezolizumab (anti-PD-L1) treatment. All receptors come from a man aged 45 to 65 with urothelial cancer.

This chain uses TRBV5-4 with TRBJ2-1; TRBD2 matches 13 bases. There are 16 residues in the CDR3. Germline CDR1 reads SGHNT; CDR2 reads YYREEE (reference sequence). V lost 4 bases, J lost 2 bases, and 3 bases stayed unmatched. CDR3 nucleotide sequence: TGTGCCAGCAGCCGAGGACTAGCGGGAGCCTACAATGAGCAGTTCTTC. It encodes CASSRGLAGAYNEQFF.

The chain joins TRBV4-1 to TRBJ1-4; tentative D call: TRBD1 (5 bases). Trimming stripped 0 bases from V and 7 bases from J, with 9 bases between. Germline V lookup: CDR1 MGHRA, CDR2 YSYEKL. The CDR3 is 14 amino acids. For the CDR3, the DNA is TGCGCCAGCAGCCAAGAGGGACTCGGTGAAAAACTGTTTTTT. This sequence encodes CASSQEGLGEKLFF.

The CDR3 reads CASSPLAGGVETQYF. As DNA, the CDR3 is TGTGCCAGCAGCCCGCTAGCGGGAGGGGTAGAGACCCAGTACTTC. This rearrangement joins TRBV7-9 to TRBJ2-5, with TRBD2 matching 12 bases. Unmatched junction bases numbered 5, after V lost 5 bases and J lost 4 bases. From germline, CDR1 is SEHNR and CDR2 FQNEAQ (reference sequence). CDR3 length: 15 amino acids.

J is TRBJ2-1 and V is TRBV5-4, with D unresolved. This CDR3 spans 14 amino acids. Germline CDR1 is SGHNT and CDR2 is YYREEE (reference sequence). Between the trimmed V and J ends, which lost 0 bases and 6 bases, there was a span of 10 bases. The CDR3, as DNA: TGTGCCAGCAGCTTGGATCTCTACCTCAATGAGCAGTTCTTC. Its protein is CASSLDLYLNEQFF. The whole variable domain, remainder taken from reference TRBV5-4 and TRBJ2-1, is ETGVTQSPTHLIKTRGQQVTLRCSSQSGHNTVSWYQQALGQGPQFIFQYYREEENGRGNFPPRFSGLQFPNYSSELNVNALELDDSALYLCASSLDLYLNEQFFGPGTRLTVL.

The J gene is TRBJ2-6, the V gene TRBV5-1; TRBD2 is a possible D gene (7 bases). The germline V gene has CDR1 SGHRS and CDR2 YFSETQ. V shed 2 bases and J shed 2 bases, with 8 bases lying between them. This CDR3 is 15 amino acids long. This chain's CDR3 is CASSLGGAGANVLTF. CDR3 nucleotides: TGCGCCAGCAGCTTAGGGGGGGCTGGGGCCAACGTCCTGACTTTC.

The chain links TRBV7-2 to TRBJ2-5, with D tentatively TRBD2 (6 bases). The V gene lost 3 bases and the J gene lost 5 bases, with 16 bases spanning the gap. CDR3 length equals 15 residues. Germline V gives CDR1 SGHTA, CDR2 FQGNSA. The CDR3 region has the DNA TGTGCCAGCAGCTTGGTACGTGGAGGGGCGGAGACCCAGTACTTC. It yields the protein CASSLVRGGAETQYF. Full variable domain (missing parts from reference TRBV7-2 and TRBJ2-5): GAGVSQSPSNKVTEKGKDVELRCDPISGHTALYWYRQSLGQGLEFLIYFQGNSAPDKSGLPSDRFSAERTGGSVSTLTIQRTQQEDSAVYLCASSLVRGGAETQYFGPGTRLLVL.

The CDR3 region has the DNA TGTGCCAGCAGCTGGGGGGACAGAGTAAACACTGAAGCTTTCTTT. This encodes CASSWGDRVNTEAFF. The chain couples TRBV5-6 to TRBJ1-1; 7 bases fit TRBD1. The germline CDR1 and CDR2 sequences are SGHDT and YYEEEE. The CDR3 totals 15 residues. V lost 3 bases and J lost 2; bases outside the gene matches: 7.

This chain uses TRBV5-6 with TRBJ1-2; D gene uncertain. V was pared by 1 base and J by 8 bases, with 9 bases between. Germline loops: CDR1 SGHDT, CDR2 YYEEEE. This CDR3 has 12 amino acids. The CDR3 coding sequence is TGTGCCAGCAGCTTGAACTCTTGGGGCTACACCTTC. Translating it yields CASSLNSWGYTF.

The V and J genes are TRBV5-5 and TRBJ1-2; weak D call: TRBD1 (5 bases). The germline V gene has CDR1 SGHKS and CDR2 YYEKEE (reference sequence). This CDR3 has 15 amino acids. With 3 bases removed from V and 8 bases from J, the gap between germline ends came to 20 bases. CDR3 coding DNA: TGTGCCAGCAGCTCGGGCGGGACGCTGGCTCCGGGCTACACCTTC. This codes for CASSSGGTLAPGYTF.

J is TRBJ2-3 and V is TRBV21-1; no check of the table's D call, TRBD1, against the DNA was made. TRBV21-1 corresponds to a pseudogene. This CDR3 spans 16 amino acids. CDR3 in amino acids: CASRNIIDREGDTQYF. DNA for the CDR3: TGTGCCAGCAGAAACATAATCGACAGGGAAGGGGATACGCAGTATTTT.

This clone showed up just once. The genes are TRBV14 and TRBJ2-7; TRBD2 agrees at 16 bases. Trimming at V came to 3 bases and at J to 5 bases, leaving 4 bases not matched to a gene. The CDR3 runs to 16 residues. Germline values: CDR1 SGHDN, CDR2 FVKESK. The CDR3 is CASSQGLAGGSHEQYF. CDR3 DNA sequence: TGTGCCAGCAGCCAGGGACTAGCGGGAGGGTCCCACGAGCAGTACTTC.

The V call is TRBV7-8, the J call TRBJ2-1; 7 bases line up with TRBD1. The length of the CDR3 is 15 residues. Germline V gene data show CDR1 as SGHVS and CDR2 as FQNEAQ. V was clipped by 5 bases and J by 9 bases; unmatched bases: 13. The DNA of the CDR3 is TGTGCCAGCAGCCAACCGGGACAGTCCGTCGGTGAGCAGTTCTTC. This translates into CASSQPGQSVGEQFF.

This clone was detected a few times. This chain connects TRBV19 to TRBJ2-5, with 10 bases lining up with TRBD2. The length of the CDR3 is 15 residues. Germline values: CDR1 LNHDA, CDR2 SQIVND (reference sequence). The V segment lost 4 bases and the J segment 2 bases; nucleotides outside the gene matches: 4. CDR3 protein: CASSSLAGVQETQYF. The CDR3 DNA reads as TGTGCCAGTAGTAGCCTAGCGGGAGTTCAAGAGACCCAGTACTTC.

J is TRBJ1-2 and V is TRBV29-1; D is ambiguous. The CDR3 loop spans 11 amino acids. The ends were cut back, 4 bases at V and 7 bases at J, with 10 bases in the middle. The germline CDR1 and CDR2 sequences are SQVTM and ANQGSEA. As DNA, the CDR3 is TGCAGCGTTGGAGCAGGTTCTGGCTACACCTTC. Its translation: CSVGAGSGYTF.

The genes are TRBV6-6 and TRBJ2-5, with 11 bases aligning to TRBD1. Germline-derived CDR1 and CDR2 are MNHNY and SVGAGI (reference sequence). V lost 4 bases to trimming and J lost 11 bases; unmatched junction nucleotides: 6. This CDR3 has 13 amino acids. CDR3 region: CASSSGQGGRQYF. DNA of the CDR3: TGTGCCAGCAGTTCGGGACAGGGGGGACGGCAGTACTTC.

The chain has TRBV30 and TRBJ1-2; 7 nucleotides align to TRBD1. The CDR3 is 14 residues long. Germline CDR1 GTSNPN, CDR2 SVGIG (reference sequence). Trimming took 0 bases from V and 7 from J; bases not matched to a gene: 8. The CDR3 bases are TGTGCCTGGAGTGTATCCAGGGGGGCGCTTGGCTACACCTTC. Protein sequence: CAWSVSRGALGYTF.

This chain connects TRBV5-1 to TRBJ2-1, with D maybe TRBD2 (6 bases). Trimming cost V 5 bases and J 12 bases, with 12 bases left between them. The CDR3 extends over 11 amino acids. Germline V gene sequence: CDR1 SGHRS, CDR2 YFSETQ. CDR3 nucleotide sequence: TGCGCCAGCAGGTCTAGGGAGGTGCAGTTCTTC. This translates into CASRSREVQFF.

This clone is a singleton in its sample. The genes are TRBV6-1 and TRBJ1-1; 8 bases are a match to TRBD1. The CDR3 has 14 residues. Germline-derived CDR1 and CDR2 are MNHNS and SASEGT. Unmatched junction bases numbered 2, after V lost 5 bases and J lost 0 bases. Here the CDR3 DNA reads TGTGCCAGCAGTAAGGACAGGGTGAACACTGAAGCTTTCTTT. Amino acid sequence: CASSKDRVNTEAFF.

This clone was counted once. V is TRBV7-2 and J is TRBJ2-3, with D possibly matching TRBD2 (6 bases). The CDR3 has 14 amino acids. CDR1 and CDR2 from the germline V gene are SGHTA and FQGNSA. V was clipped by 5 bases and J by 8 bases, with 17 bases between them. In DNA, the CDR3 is TGTGCCAGCAGCCCTGGCGGCAAGGGAGGTACGCAGTATTTT. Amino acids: CASSPGGKGGTQYF.

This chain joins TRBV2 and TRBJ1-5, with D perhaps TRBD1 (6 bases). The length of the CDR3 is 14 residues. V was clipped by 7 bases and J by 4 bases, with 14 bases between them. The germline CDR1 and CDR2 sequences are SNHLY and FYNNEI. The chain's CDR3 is CASTPTGMNQPQHF. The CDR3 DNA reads TGTGCCAGCACCCCGACAGGAATGAATCAGCCCCAGCATTTT.

The CDR3 coding sequence is TGTGCCAGCAGTTTACTGGCAAACTATGGCTACACCTTC. Amino acids: CASSLLANYGYTF. The V gene is TRBV28, the J gene TRBJ1-2; D unclear. Germline values: CDR1 MDHEN, CDR2 SYDVKM. The CDR3 runs to 13 residues. The V and J ends lost 2 bases and 2 bases respectively, with 6 bases between them.

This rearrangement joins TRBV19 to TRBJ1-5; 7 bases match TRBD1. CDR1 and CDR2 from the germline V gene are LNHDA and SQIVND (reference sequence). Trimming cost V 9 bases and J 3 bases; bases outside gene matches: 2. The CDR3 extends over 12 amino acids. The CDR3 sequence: CASGQDNQPQHF. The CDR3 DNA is TGTGCCAGCGGACAGGACAATCAGCCCCAGCATTTT.

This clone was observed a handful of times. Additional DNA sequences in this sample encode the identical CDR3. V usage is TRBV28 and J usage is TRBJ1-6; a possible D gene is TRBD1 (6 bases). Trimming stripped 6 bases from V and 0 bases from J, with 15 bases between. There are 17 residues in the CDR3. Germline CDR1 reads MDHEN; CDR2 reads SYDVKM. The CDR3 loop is CASSLRGQSSYNSPLHF. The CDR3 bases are TGTGCCAGCAGCCTCCGAGGACAGAGCTCCTATAATTCACCCCTCCACTTT.

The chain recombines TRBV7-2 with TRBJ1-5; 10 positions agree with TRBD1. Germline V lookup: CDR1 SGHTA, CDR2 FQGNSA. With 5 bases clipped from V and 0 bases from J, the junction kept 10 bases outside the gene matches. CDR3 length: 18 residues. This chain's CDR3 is CASSAGQGRDYSNQPQHF. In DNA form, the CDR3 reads TGTGCCAGCAGCGCGGGACAGGGGAGGGATTATAGCAATCAGCCCCAGCATTTT.

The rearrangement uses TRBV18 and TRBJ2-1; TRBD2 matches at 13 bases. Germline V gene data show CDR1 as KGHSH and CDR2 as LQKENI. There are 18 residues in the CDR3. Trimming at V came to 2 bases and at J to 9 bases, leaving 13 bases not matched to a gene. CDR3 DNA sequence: TGTGCCAGCTCACCAACGAGACTAGCGGGAGGCTTAATCTTTGAGCAGTTCTTC. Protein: CASSPTRLAGGLIFEQFF. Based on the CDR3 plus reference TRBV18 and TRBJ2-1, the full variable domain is NAGVMQNPRHLVRRRGQEARLRCSPMKGHSHVYWYRQLPEEGLKFMVYLQKENIIDESGMPKERFSAEFPKEGPSILRIQQVVRGDSAAYFCASSPTRLAGGLIFEQFFGPGTRLTVL.

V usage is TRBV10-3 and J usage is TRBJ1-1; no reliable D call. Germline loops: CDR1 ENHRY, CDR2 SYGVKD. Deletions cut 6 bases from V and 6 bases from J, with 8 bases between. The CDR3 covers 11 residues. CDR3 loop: CAISGGSEAFF. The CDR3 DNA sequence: TGTGCCATCAGCGGCGGGTCTGAAGCTTTCTTT.

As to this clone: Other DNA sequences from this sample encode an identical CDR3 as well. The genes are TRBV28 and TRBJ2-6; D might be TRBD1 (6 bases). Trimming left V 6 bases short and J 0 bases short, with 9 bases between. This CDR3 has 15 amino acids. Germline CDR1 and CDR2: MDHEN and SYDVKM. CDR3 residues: CASRTGSSGANVLTF. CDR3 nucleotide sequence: TGTGCCAGCAGAACAGGGAGCTCTGGGGCCAACGTCCTGACTTTC.

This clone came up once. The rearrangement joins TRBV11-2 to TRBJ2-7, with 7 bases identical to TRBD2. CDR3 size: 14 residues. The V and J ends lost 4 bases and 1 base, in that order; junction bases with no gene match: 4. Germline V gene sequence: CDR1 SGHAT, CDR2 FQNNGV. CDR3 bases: TGTGCCAGCAGCTGGGGGGGGAGTTCCTACGAGCAGTACTTC. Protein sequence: CASSWGGSSYEQYF.

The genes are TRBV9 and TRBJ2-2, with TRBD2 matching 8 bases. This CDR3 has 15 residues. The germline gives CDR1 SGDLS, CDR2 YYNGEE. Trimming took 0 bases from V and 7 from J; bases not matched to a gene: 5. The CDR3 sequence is CASSVVREGYGELFF. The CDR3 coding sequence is TGTGCCAGCAGCGTAGTCCGGGAGGGGTACGGGGAGCTGTTTTTT.

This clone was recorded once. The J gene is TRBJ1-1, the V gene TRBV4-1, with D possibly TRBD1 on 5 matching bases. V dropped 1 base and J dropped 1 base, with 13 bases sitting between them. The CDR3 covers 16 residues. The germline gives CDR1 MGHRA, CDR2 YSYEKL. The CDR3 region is CASSQVVRQTNTEAFF. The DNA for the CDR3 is TGCGCCAGCAGCCAAGTTGTCCGACAGACGAACACTGAAGCTTTCTTT.